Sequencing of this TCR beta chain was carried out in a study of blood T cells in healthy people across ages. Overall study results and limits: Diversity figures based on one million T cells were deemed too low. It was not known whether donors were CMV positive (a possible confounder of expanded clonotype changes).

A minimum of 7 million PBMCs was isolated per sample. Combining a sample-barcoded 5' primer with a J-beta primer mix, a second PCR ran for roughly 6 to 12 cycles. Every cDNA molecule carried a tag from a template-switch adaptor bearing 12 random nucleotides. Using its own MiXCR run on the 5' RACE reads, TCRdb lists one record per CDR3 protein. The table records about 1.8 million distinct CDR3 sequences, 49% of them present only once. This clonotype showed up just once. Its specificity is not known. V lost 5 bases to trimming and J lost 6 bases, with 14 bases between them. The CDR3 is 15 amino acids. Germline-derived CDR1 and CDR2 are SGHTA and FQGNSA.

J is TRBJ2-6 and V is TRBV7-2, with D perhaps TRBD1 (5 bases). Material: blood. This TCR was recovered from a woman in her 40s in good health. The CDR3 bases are TGTGCCAGCAGCAGAGTCCAGGGAAAGGCCAACGTCCTGACTTTC. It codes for CASSRVQGKANVLTF. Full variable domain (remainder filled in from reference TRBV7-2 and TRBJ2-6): GAGVSQSPSNKVTEKGKDVELRCDPISGHTALYWYRQSLGQGLEFLIYFQGNSAPDKSGLPSDRFSAERTGGSVSTLTIQRTQQEDSAVYLCASSRVQGKANVLTFGAGSRLTVL.